These T cell receptor beta chains were read from a single sample in a study of T-cell memory formation after mild COVID-19. TCRdb redid the calling of the 5' RACE reads with MiXCR, one entry per CDR3 protein. The repertoire holds hundreds of thousands of distinct CDR3 sequences, with approximately 7.6% as singletons. Sequenced sample: PBMCs or a T cell subset sorted from them (not recorded which). These receptors originate from a man aged 18 to 29 who had mild COVID-19 (a few samples of this study predate the infection). Cell type and time point are not known. Each CDR3 is given with its conserved first and last residue. A D gene is named only where the DNA matches it firmly. Size values are once, few and many counts, or a class for expanded clones, and some rows have none.

clone size	V gene	D gene	J gene	CDR3 length	CDR3 DNA	CDR3 protein
NA	TRBV4-3	NA	TRBJ1-6	17	TGCGCCAGCAGCCAAGAGGGGCCGGGGAGCAATAATTCACCCCTCCACTTT	CASSQEGPGSNNSPLHF
NA	TRBV12-3/TRBV12-4	TRBD1	TRBJ1-4	14	TGTGCCAGCAAGACCGGGACAGGGCACGAAAAACTGTTTTTT	CASKTGTGHEKLFF
NA	TRBV12-3/TRBV12-4	NA	TRBJ2-1	14	TGTGCCAGCAGTTGGTTGGTTAGGGCTGGAGAGCAGTTCTTC	CASSWLVRAGEQFF
few	TRBV30	NA	TRBJ1-1	12	TGTGCCTGGAAGCCAGGGAACACTGAAGCTTTCTTT	CAWKPGNTEAFF
few	TRBV6-5	TRBD1	TRBJ1-2	15	TGTGCCAGCAGTTCCGGAGACAGGGGGCCATATGGCTACACCTTC	CASSSGDRGPYGYTF
NA	TRBV9	TRBD2	TRBJ2-7	17	TGTGCCAGCAGCCCCTATGGACTAGCGGGGGGCTCGGGCGAGCAGTACTTC	CASSPYGLAGGSGEQYF
NA	TRBV7-2	TRBD2	TRBJ2-3	16	TGTGCCAGCAGCATGACTAGCCTGGAGGGCACAGATACGCAGTATTTT	CASSMTSLEGTDTQYF
NA	TRBV4-1	NA	TRBJ2-5	15	TGCGCCAGCAGCCAAGGGGGCGGAAGCGGTGGGACCCAGTACTTC	CASSQGGGSGGTQYF
few	TRBV10-3	TRBD2	TRBJ2-3	13	TGTGCCATCACAAGCGGGATCACAGATACGCAGTATTTT	CAITSGITDTQYF
many	TRBV5-1	TRBD2	TRBJ2-1	17	TGCGCCAGCAGCTTTCCCGGGACTAGCGGGGGCCACAATGAGCAGTTCTTC	CASSFPGTSGGHNEQFF
few	TRBV15	TRBD1	TRBJ2-3	14	TGTGCCACCAGCAGAGGGGACAGGGGGCATACGCAGTATTTT	CATSRGDRGHTQYF
many	TRBV12-3/TRBV12-4	TRBD1	TRBJ1-2	17	TGTGCCAGCAGTTTCCTTCTCTACAGGGGGAAGAACTATGGCTACACCTTC	CASSFLLYRGKNYGYTF
many	TRBV4-2	NA	TRBJ2-5	13	TGTGCCAGCAGCCCCGAGGCGAGGGAGACCCAGTACTTC	CASSPEARETQYF
many	TRBV5-1	TRBD2	TRBJ2-1	16	TGCGCCAGCAGCTTGGCTCCAAGCGGGGGAGGCAATGAGCAGTTCTTC	CASSLAPSGGGNEQFF
many	TRBV25-1	TRBD2	TRBJ2-5	19	TGTGCCAGCAGTCACCCTGGGGGACTAGGCACCGTCCTCAAAGAGACCCAGTACTTC	CASSHPGGLGTVLKETQYF
few	TRBV19	NA	TRBJ1-2	16	TGTGCCAGTAGTAGAGGACAGACCCTGGGGGACTATGGCTACACCTTC	CASSRGQTLGDYGYTF